This TCR beta chain stems from a study of blood T cell repertoires in COVID-19. Repertoires were generated with immunoSEQ multiplex PCR, while TCRdb's copy carries only in-frame clones and drops some. This sample has about 150,000 clones, with about 85% found just once. J gave up 4 bases and V 10 bases, and 9 bases lay outside the gene matches. Germline CDR1 SGHVS, CDR2 FQNEAQ. The CDR3 has 14 residues. This receptor was obtained from an older man who had recovered from COVID-19. V usage is TRBV7-8 and J usage is TRBJ2-1; the match to TRBD2 covers 8 bases. The sample consisted of peripheral blood. CDR3 protein: CATAGGTVYNEQFF. The CDR3 bases are TGTGCCACTGCGGGAGGCACGGTTTACAATGAGCAGTTCTTC.